This TCR beta chain appears in the sequencing data of a study of cytomegalovirus exposure and HLA in healthy donors (dated by TCRdb to 2015 to 2018). Regarding the research as a whole: An earlier analysis of several hundred of the donors reported about 290 Gb of sequence data and about 100 million unique TCR beta sequences from around 200 million T cells. An early release that covered about 600 HLA-typed donors contained approximately 300 gigabases of sequencing data and around 85 million unique TCR sequences. Among the roughly 400 genotyped donors, around 79% belonged to the genetic ancestry cluster associated with self-reported Caucasian donors. The study was designed to test whether signatures of past pathogen exposure could be identified by cataloging public T cell receptors. The T cell repertoires of roughly 660 subjects were profiled by immunosequencing and related to cytomegalovirus serostatus. Besides the first cohort of approximately 670 subjects, a separate validation cohort made up of over 100 different subjects was used. High-throughput TCR immunosequencing, statistical association of individual TCRs with disease status, and machine learning were combined to predict cytomegalovirus infection status. A later analysis re-examined previously published TCR beta repertoires from just over 650 donors and added high-resolution HLA genotyping to investigate patterns of TCR occurrence. Rather than drawing on any new phenotypic data, the later analysis identified candidate immune exposures from TCR beta sequences and the way those sequences occurred across donors. To decide whether each TCR beta V gene segment behaved as functional or pseudogenic, an earlier analysis of over 500 of the donors relied on high-throughput TCR beta sequencing. Donor age, sex, ethnicity and CMV serostatus were compiled alongside the repertoire data. A later genetic analysis took genome-wide SNP genotypes for 398 of the 666 donors and used that subset as a discovery cohort. All discovery cohort repertoires had been generated using a single sequencing platform. HLA typing included class I and class II loci at four-digit resolution. Typing coverage differed by locus: A, B, C, DRB1 and DQB1 were typed in roughly 629-630 donors, DQA1 in 500 to 550, DPA1 in 606, and DPB1 in roughly 450. Roughly five DR-DQ haplotypes were handled as single units for association and clustering, since linkage in the cohort was strong. Among some 400 genotyped donors of the cohort, an average of about 220,000 unique TCR beta nucleotide sequences was sequenced per donor, of which about 19% were non-productive.

Turning to this clone: No antigen is known for it.

Summary of the overall study and its limitations: A later genetic analysis associated a missense DCLRE1C variant with V-gene and J-gene trimming of TCR beta chains, and an independent cohort replicated the association. Correlated functional status among segregating V segments might reflect linkage disequilibrium, but an unknown experimental factor could not be ruled out. For the cohort, immune exposure information was limited to CMV serostatus. A few of the identified cytomegalovirus-associated TCR beta chains were confirmed in vitro to be specific for cytomegalovirus antigens. Assigning TCR associations to individual alleles was difficult when HLA alleles, especially DR and DQ, strongly co-occurred. The earlier analysis of about 600 of the donors excluded roughly 17 rarely observed V segments, including chromosome 9 orphons, because counts were too low. Across donors, most TCR sequences were observed very rarely, whereas some public TCRs were present in many individuals. A later analysis associated some 17,000 TCR beta sequences with specific HLA alleles at a false discovery rate of 0.05. The classifier was reported to diagnose cytomegalovirus status with high specificity and sensitivity in both the original and validation cohorts. Because some donors lacked HLA typing at each locus, the association tests relied only on the typed subset. According to a later analysis, parvovirus B19, influenza, CMV and Epstein-Barr virus appeared linked to several top co-occurrence clusters. This cohort had only TCR beta chains sequenced, and the lack of alpha or paired-chain data limited which features could be detected. In a later genetic analysis, fewer N-insertions in productive TCRs were reported among donors in an Asian-associated ancestry cluster than the approximately 710-donor mean. Because the 87-base-pair reads could not distinguish some IMGT-functional V segments, including TRBV6-2 and TRBV6-3, those segments were excluded. Presence/absence analyses assumed roughly uniform sequencing depth across donors, an assumption that may not hold. Compared with equally common non-associated chains, HLA-associated TCR beta chains in a later analysis were more clonally expanded and had lower generation probabilities. Most CMV-associated TCR beta chains appeared to be HLA-restricted in a later analysis, and the HLA associations seemed to be driven largely by CMV exposure. In a later analysis, TCR association rates were found to vary across HLA loci, with the most associated TCRs seen for DRB1 alleles and the fewest for HLA-C alleles. The authors suggested that the approach could potentially be extended to other disease states and immunological phenotypes. The study listed 150 to 200 TCR beta chains as associated with cytomegalovirus. Broadly in line with IMGT annotations, most TCR beta V segments showed up in productive rearrangements about 87% or about 30% of the time in an earlier analysis of some 590 of the donors. A cluster of highly shared sequence variants was judged likely to represent a technical artifact of the sequencing pipeline. A further reported finding was that TCR beta sequences accurately predicted the HLA-A and HLA-B alleles for most subjects in the first cohort.

In total, 666 healthy bone marrow donors made up the cohort. At the time of sampling, all cohort members were nominally healthy, though unrecorded immune exposures were likely present. The donor tested CMV seronegative, placing the donor among the roughly 340 seronegative members of the cohort. A peripheral blood sample was collected from each donor, and TCR beta sequencing was performed on peripheral blood mononuclear cells. The Qiagen DNeasy Blood Extraction Kit was used to extract genomic DNA from the blood cell samples. The junction carries 9 bases between V and J, which are trimmed by 3 bases and 5 bases respectively. Inclusive of the bounding cysteine and phenylalanine, the CDR3 is 13 residues long. Of the read, only the CDR3 DNA is kept; its 39 bases are in frame from base 1. The germline V gene encodes CDR1 MNHEY and CDR2 SMNVEV (reference sequence). Library prep was done by the immunoSEQ multiplex PCR assay. For the multiplex PCR, a mixture combining 60 forward primers for TCR Vbeta segments and 13 reverse primers for TCR Jbeta segments was used. The CDR3 region of rearranged TCR beta genes was amplified from genomic DNA by a multiplex PCR assay. The Illumina HiSeq System was used to sequence the amplified TCR beta libraries as 87-base-pair reads. Under the source paper's analysis protocol: A later analysis counted approximately 84 million unique TCR beta chains across the 550 to 750 repertoires, and some 11 million of these chains were shared by at least two donors. Raw reads were error-corrected and collapsed into unique sequences by a nearest-neighbor algorithm in which closely related sequences were merged to remove PCR and sequencing errors. To assign V, D and J gene segments, CDR3 sequences were aligned to IMGT reference sequences. For a sequence to be retained, at least a six-nucleotide match to both a V gene segment and a J gene segment was required. A rearrangement was called productive if the CDR3 had no stop codons and remained in frame with V and J, and every other rearrangement was called non-productive. Following IMGT convention, CDR3 was defined as the stretch from the second conserved V-encoded cysteine up to the conserved J-encoded phenylalanine. Sequences without an unambiguous match to a single V gene segment were excluded from the earlier analysis of approximately 600 of the donors. In an earlier analysis of a few hundred of the donors, V segments were called functional above 56.7% productive rearrangements and were called segregating when the between-donor standard deviation exceeded 5%. A statistical classification framework was built for diagnosing cytomegalovirus status from the catalog of TCR beta chain sequences. A later analysis assigned V and J genes by comparing TCR nucleotide sequences with IMGT/GENE-DB human TR gene sequences. A later analysis assigned CDR3 sequences and most-parsimonious VDJ recombination scenarios with the TCRdist pipeline. In a later analysis, each TCR beta chain was defined by its CDR3 amino acid sequence together with its V-gene family, and reads lacking a unique V-gene family were excluded. In a later analysis, 500 to 700 highly shared, low-generation-probability nucleotide sequences were removed to address suspected cross-contamination and a sequencing artifact. In a later analysis, a clonal expansion index for each public chain was calculated from normalized within-repertoire ranks of inferred template counts. In a later analysis, generation probabilities were computed with a VDJ recombination model fitted to out-of-frame rearrangements, and the resulting probabilities were checked against IGoR. In a later analysis, TCR-TCR, TCR-HLA and TCR-CMV co-occurrence was scored with hypergeometric tests, and a repertoire-size bias correction was applied to TCR pairs. False discovery rates were estimated in a later analysis by permuting HLA or CMV assignments 20 times. In a later analysis, co-occurring TCRs were grouped with DBSCAN, and TCRdist sequence similarity was added when clustering was performed within HLA-allele-positive subsets. Repertoires with fewer than 30,000 or more than 120,000 public chains were left out of co-occurrence clustering, as were a few repertoires with anomalous nucleotide sharing. Here the immuneACCESS table is served through TCRdb, limited to in-frame sequences with V and J called. Missing clones are a known gap in these copies; in checked studies unresolved V genes cover under half, and the rest lacks a known reason. The V and J calls and clone size come from that table; D and trimming were worked out from the DNA. This sample's table has entries for approximately 92,000 clones. The top ten constitute 3.4% of the sample.

The origin of this receptor is a woman in her 30s in good health and CMV-seronegative. The receptor chain draws on TRBV27 and TRBJ2-3, with a weak D call of TRBD1 (6 bases match). Sequenced: PBMCs. At the DNA level, the sequence is TGTGCCAGCAGTTTGTGGGGGCAAGATACGCAGTATTTT. Its product reads: CASSLWGQDTQYF.